These T cell receptor beta chains were read from a single sample in a study of regulatory T cells in long-lasting Graves disease. TCRdb reprocessed the multiplex PCR reads via MiXCR and lists one record per CDR3 protein. The table lists some 300,000 distinct CDR3 sequences, roughly a fifth of them singletons. Sequenced material: peripheral blood mononuclear cells (PBMCs), taken when the disease was refractory, from a patient treated with antithyroid drugs. These receptors were obtained from a female donor with Graves disease. CDR3s include the opening cysteine and the closing phenylalanine or tryptophan. Each record gives: CDR3 protein, CDR3 DNA, D gene, V gene, clone size, J gene. D genes are given only for firm matches. Only part of the rows carry a size: once, few, many, or a class if the clone is expanded.

cdr3_aa: CASSLRLTNTEAFF
cdr3_nt: TGTGCCAGCAGTTTAAGGCTGACGAACACTGAAGCTTTCTTT
d_call: -
v_call: TRBV28
clone_size: many
j_call: TRBJ1-1

cdr3_aa: CASSMWTENTEAFF
cdr3_nt: TGTGCCAGTAGTATGTGGACAGAGAACACTGAAGCTTTCTTT
d_call: -
v_call: TRBV19
clone_size: few
j_call: TRBJ1-1

cdr3_aa: CASSQDRENTEAFF
cdr3_nt: TGCGCCAGCAGCCAAGATCGGGAGAACACTGAAGCTTTCTTT
d_call: -
v_call: TRBV4-1
clone_size: -
j_call: TRBJ1-1

cdr3_aa: CASTFTSGGETQYF
cdr3_nt: TGTGCCAGCACGTTTACCTCAGGGGGAGAGACCCAGTACTTC
d_call: TRBD1
v_call: TRBV12-3/TRBV12-4
clone_size: many
j_call: TRBJ2-5

cdr3_aa: CASSFSVDVDSQYF
cdr3_nt: TGTGCCAGCAGCTTTAGTGTGGATGTGGATTCGCAGTATTTT
d_call: -
v_call: TRBV7-2
clone_size: -
j_call: TRBJ2-3

cdr3_aa: CASSFVWGENSPPHF
cdr3_nt: TGTGCCAGCAGCTTCGTTTGGGGGGAGAATTCACCCCCCCACTTT
d_call: -
v_call: TRBV7-2
clone_size: -
j_call: TRBJ1-6

cdr3_aa: CASSFGWDRNTEAFF
cdr3_nt: TGTGCCAGCAGCTTTGGGTGGGACAGGAACACTGAAGCTTTCTTT
d_call: TRBD1
v_call: TRBV5-6
clone_size: -
j_call: TRBJ1-1

cdr3_aa: CSATTARGAGELFF
cdr3_nt: TGCAGTGCTACAACCGCCCGGGGGGCCGGGGAGCTGTTTTTT
d_call: TRBD2
v_call: TRBV20-1
clone_size: -
j_call: TRBJ2-2

cdr3_aa: CSASSGQGIHEQYF
cdr3_nt: TGCAGTGCGAGTTCCGGACAGGGGATCCACGAGCAGTACTTC
d_call: TRBD1
v_call: TRBV20-1
clone_size: -
j_call: TRBJ2-7

cdr3_aa: CAWRTSGNYEQYF
cdr3_nt: TGTGCCTGGAGGACTAGCGGGAATTACGAGCAGTACTTC
d_call: TRBD2
v_call: TRBV30
clone_size: -
j_call: TRBJ2-7

cdr3_aa: CSARGADMNTEAFF
cdr3_nt: TGCAGTGCTAGAGGGGCAGATATGAACACTGAAGCTTTCTTT
d_call: -
v_call: TRBV20-1
clone_size: -
j_call: TRBJ1-1

cdr3_aa: CASVTGNYGYTF
cdr3_nt: TGTGCCAGCGTTACAGGGAACTATGGCTACACCTTC
d_call: -
v_call: TRBV28
clone_size: many
j_call: TRBJ1-2

cdr3_aa: CASRGSGRYNEQYF
cdr3_nt: TGTGCCAGCAGGGGTAGCGGGAGGTACAACGAGCAGTACTTC
d_call: TRBD2
v_call: TRBV6-1
clone_size: many
j_call: TRBJ2-7

cdr3_aa: CASSLLGQGKEQYF
cdr3_nt: TGTGCCAGCAGTTTGTTGGGACAGGGCAAGGAGCAGTACTTC
d_call: TRBD1
v_call: TRBV28
clone_size: many
j_call: TRBJ2-7

cdr3_aa: CASTGTPQETQYF
cdr3_nt: TGTGCCAGTACCGGGACCCCACAAGAGACCCAGTACTTC
d_call: -
v_call: TRBV19
clone_size: few
j_call: TRBJ2-5

cdr3_aa: CASTLDGLPEAFF
cdr3_nt: TGTGCCAGCACTCTCGACGGACTCCCTGAAGCTTTCTTT
d_call: -
v_call: TRBV12-3/TRBV12-4
clone_size: many
j_call: TRBJ1-1

cdr3_aa: CATRPGTGSYEQYF
cdr3_nt: TGTGCCACGCGGCCCGGGACAGGGTCCTACGAGCAGTACTTC
d_call: TRBD1
v_call: TRBV10-3
clone_size: few
j_call: TRBJ2-7

cdr3_aa: CASSPFRGGTEAFF
cdr3_nt: TGTGCCAGCAGCCCATTCCGGGGGGGCACTGAAGCTTTCTTT
d_call: -
v_call: TRBV6-1
clone_size: -
j_call: TRBJ1-1

cdr3_aa: CSARPGSYTWELFF
cdr3_nt: TGCAGTGCTAGGCCCGGGAGCTATACCTGGGAGCTGTTTTTT
d_call: -
v_call: TRBV20-1
clone_size: -
j_call: TRBJ2-2

cdr3_aa: CSATETYEQYF
cdr3_nt: TGCAGTGCTACAGAAACCTACGAGCAGTACTTC
d_call: -
v_call: TRBV20-1
clone_size: many
j_call: TRBJ2-7

cdr3_aa: CASSWEIPGELFF
cdr3_nt: TGCGCCAGCAGCTGGGAGATCCCCGGGGAGCTGTTTTTT
d_call: -
v_call: TRBV5-1
clone_size: -
j_call: TRBJ2-2

cdr3_aa: CASSGDSEKLFF
cdr3_nt: TGTGCCAGCTCTGGGGACAGTGAAAAACTGTTTTTT
d_call: TRBD1
v_call: TRBV18
clone_size: few
j_call: TRBJ1-4

cdr3_aa: CASSLRERGTVRETQYF
cdr3_nt: TGTGCCAGCAGCTTGCGAGAGAGGGGGACAGTCCGGGAGACCCAGTACTTC
d_call: TRBD1
v_call: TRBV7-9
clone_size: many
j_call: TRBJ2-5

cdr3_aa: CASTNGGGKYEQYF
cdr3_nt: TGTGCCAGCACCAACGGGGGAGGGAAGTACGAGCAGTACTTC
d_call: TRBD2
v_call: TRBV6-1
clone_size: -
j_call: TRBJ2-7

cdr3_aa: CASSQDSLSQETQYF
cdr3_nt: TGTGCCAGCAGTCAGGACAGCTTATCCCAAGAGACCCAGTACTTC
d_call: -
v_call: TRBV6-2/TRBV6-3
clone_size: -
j_call: TRBJ2-5

cdr3_aa: CASSQTGLAGIQETQYF
cdr3_nt: TGTGCCAGCAGCCAAACGGGACTAGCGGGAATTCAAGAGACCCAGTACTTC
d_call: TRBD2
v_call: TRBV28
clone_size: many
j_call: TRBJ2-5

cdr3_aa: CSANLTTESLAALTYEQYF
cdr3_nt: TGCAGTGCTAATCTCACGACAGAATCACTAGCGGCACTAACCTACGAGCAGTACTTC
d_call: TRBD2
v_call: TRBV20-1
clone_size: -
j_call: TRBJ2-7

cdr3_aa: CSVDPPQGDWDTEAFF
cdr3_nt: TGCAGCGTTGATCCTCCCCAGGGCGATTGGGACACTGAAGCTTTCTTT
d_call: -
v_call: TRBV29-1
clone_size: -
j_call: TRBJ1-1

cdr3_aa: CASSGQGISEAFF
cdr3_nt: TGTGCCAGCAGTGGACAGGGGATATCTGAAGCTTTCTTT
d_call: TRBD1
v_call: TRBV12-3/TRBV12-4
clone_size: many
j_call: TRBJ1-1

cdr3_aa: CASSPSWTGSYEQYF
cdr3_nt: TGTGCCAGCAGCCCATCGTGGACCGGCTCCTACGAGCAGTACTTC
d_call: -
v_call: TRBV7-9
clone_size: -
j_call: TRBJ2-7

cdr3_aa: CASSIQNIVNTEAFF
cdr3_nt: TGTGCCAGTAGTATTCAGAACATCGTGAACACTGAAGCTTTCTTT
d_call: -
v_call: TRBV19
clone_size: -
j_call: TRBJ1-1

cdr3_aa: CASSQRGTSGRHEQFF
cdr3_nt: TGTGCCAGCAGTCAGAGGGGGACTAGCGGGAGACATGAGCAGTTCTTC
d_call: TRBD2
v_call: TRBV6-1
clone_size: -
j_call: TRBJ2-1

cdr3_aa: CASSVTGSQETQYF
cdr3_nt: TGTGCCAGCAGCGTGACAGGCTCCCAAGAGACCCAGTACTTC
d_call: -
v_call: TRBV7-6
clone_size: -
j_call: TRBJ2-5

cdr3_aa: CASSYRQLNTEAFF
cdr3_nt: TGTGCCAGCAGTTACCGACAGCTGAACACTGAAGCTTTCTTT
d_call: -
v_call: TRBV6-2/TRBV6-3
clone_size: few
j_call: TRBJ1-1

cdr3_aa: CSARIELAKNIQYF
cdr3_nt: TGCAGTGCTAGGATCGAGCTAGCCAAAAACATTCAGTACTTC
d_call: -
v_call: TRBV20-1
clone_size: many
j_call: TRBJ2-4

cdr3_aa: CASREAARYEQYF
cdr3_nt: TGTGCCAGCAGGGAGGCAGCCCGATACGAGCAGTACTTC
d_call: -
v_call: TRBV2
clone_size: many
j_call: TRBJ2-7

cdr3_aa: CASSSGRAGGEETQYF
cdr3_nt: TGTGCCAGCAGCTCGGGCCGGGCAGGAGGGGAAGAGACCCAGTACTTC
d_call: -
v_call: TRBV11-2
clone_size: -
j_call: TRBJ2-5

cdr3_aa: CAISEGGRASEQYF
cdr3_nt: TGTGCCATCAGTGAGGGCGGGAGGGCCTCCGAGCAGTACTTC
d_call: TRBD2
v_call: TRBV10-3
clone_size: -
j_call: TRBJ2-7

cdr3_aa: CASSSWREGLRETQYF
cdr3_nt: TGTGCCAGCAGTTCTTGGCGGGAGGGCCTTAGGGAGACCCAGTACTTC
d_call: TRBD2
v_call: TRBV28
clone_size: many
j_call: TRBJ2-5

cdr3_aa: CASSLRGIYGYTF
cdr3_nt: TGTGCCAGCAGCTTACGGGGTATCTATGGCTACACCTTC
d_call: -
v_call: TRBV7-8
clone_size: many
j_call: TRBJ1-2

cdr3_aa: CASTFDRREYGYTF
cdr3_nt: TGTGCCAGCACTTTCGACAGGCGCGAGTATGGCTACACCTTC
d_call: -
v_call: TRBV28
clone_size: many
j_call: TRBJ1-2

cdr3_aa: CASSLALVYEQYF
cdr3_nt: TGTGCCAGCAGCTTGGCGCTAGTCTACGAGCAGTACTTC
d_call: -
v_call: TRBV5-6
clone_size: few
j_call: TRBJ2-7

cdr3_aa: CASRTTGRIYGYTF
cdr3_nt: TGTGCCAGCAGAACTACAGGAAGGATCTATGGCTACACCTTC
d_call: -
v_call: TRBV27
clone_size: many
j_call: TRBJ1-2